These T cell receptor beta chains were read from a single sample in a study of blood T cell repertoires in COVID-19. Method: immunoSEQ multiplex PCR; TCRdb's copy keeps in-frame clones and lacks some. This table holds 150,000 to 180,000 clones, less than 90% found once. The sample comprised peripheral blood. The receptor source for this set is a woman in her sixties or seventies with acute or convalescent COVID-19. CDR3s include the opening cysteine and the closing phenylalanine or tryptophan. Each record gives: D gene, J gene, V gene, clone size, CDR3 protein, CDR3 DNA. A D gene is named only where the DNA matches it firmly. Clone size is not always given. Where it is, it says once, few, many or a class for expanded clones.

d_call: -
j_call: TRBJ1-1
v_call: TRBV19
clone_size: -
cdr3_aa: CASSSRGNTEAFF
cdr3_nt: TGTGCCAGTAGTTCCAGGGGGAACACTGAAGCTTTCTTT

d_call: TRBD1
j_call: TRBJ2-2
v_call: TRBV29-1
clone_size: -
cdr3_aa: CSVGGTGSTGELFF
cdr3_nt: TGCAGCGTTGGGGGGACAGGGAGCACCGGGGAGCTGTTTTTT

d_call: TRBD2
j_call: TRBJ2-1
v_call: TRBV6-2/TRBV6-3
clone_size: once
cdr3_aa: CASSKLAGGHNEQFF
cdr3_nt: TGTGCCAGCAGTAAACTAGCGGGGGGCCACAATGAGCAGTTCTTC

d_call: TRBD1
j_call: TRBJ2-5
v_call: TRBV5-1
clone_size: -
cdr3_aa: CASSRDRGEETQYF
cdr3_nt: TGCGCCAGCAGTCGGGACAGGGGCGAAGAGACCCAGTACTTC

d_call: -
j_call: TRBJ2-5
v_call: TRBV4-2
clone_size: -
cdr3_aa: CASSRGRGETQYF
cdr3_nt: TGTGCCAGCAGCCGTGGTAGGGGAGAGACCCAGTACTTC

d_call: -
j_call: TRBJ1-6
v_call: TRBV9
clone_size: -
cdr3_aa: CASSANPGAVNYSPLHF
cdr3_nt: TGTGCCAGCAGCGCGAACCCTGGGGCAGTTAATTATTCACCCCTCCACTTT

d_call: -
j_call: TRBJ2-5
v_call: TRBV2
clone_size: -
cdr3_aa: CASSGGRGETQYF
cdr3_nt: TGTGCCAGCAGTGGGGGCAGGGGAGAGACCCAGTACTTC

d_call: -
j_call: TRBJ2-3
v_call: TRBV19
clone_size: -
cdr3_aa: CASRNQAGGSLDTQYF
cdr3_nt: TGTGCCAGTAGAAACCAAGCGGGCGGGTCGTTGGATACGCAGTATTTT

d_call: TRBD1
j_call: TRBJ1-5
v_call: TRBV19
clone_size: -
cdr3_aa: CASSTDRANQPQHF
cdr3_nt: TGTGCCAGTAGTACAGACAGGGCAAATCAGCCCCAGCATTTT

d_call: -
j_call: TRBJ1-6
v_call: TRBV30
clone_size: -
cdr3_aa: CAWSQGYNSPLHF
cdr3_nt: TGTGCCTGGAGTCAGGGCTATAATTCACCCCTCCACTTT

d_call: -
j_call: TRBJ1-2
v_call: TRBV27
clone_size: few
cdr3_aa: CASSSQGGGYTF
cdr3_nt: TGTGCCAGCAGTTCGCAGGGCGGTGGCTACACCTTC

d_call: TRBD2
j_call: TRBJ2-5
v_call: TRBV2
clone_size: once
cdr3_aa: CASSELGGRGTQYF
cdr3_nt: TGTGCCAGCAGTGAATTGGGGGGGAGAGGGACCCAGTACTTC

d_call: -
j_call: TRBJ2-2
v_call: TRBV29-1
clone_size: -
cdr3_aa: CSVEGATNTGELFF
cdr3_nt: TGCAGCGTTGAAGGAGCCACGAACACCGGGGAGCTGTTTTTT